Sequencing of this TCR beta chain was carried out in a study of breast tumors, draining lymph nodes, adjacent tissues. Breast cancer patients provided tissue from their axillary draining lymph nodes. MiXCR was run by TCRdb on the multiplex PCR reads, yielding one entry per CDR3 protein. The sample has tens of thousands of distinct CDR3 sequences; about 27% are singletons. V was pared by 1 base and J by 7 bases, with 12 bases of the junction left unmatched. Germline CDR1 SGHAT, CDR2 FQNNGV. The CDR3 length is 16 residues. Many counts were recorded for this clonotype. The antigen is undetermined. Study-level results: Compared with lymph nodes, tumors were less diverse; compared with nontumor tissue, more. Data fit most tumor T cells coming from lymph node, expanding in tumor. The lymph node origin of tumor T cells was framed as consistent with a hypothesis, not demonstrated.

The rearrangement joins TRBV11-2 to TRBJ2-5; the match to TRBD2 covers 7 bases. Sequenced sample: axillary lymph node tissue. This clonotype was obtained from a female donor with breast cancer. Some clones in this sample may be carry-over from other donors' samples. The CDR3 region has the DNA TGTGCCAGCAGCTTAGTTACTAGCGCGGCCCCTGGGACCCAGTACTTC. It specifies CASSLVTSAAPGTQYF.